This section outlines one T cell receptor beta chain sequence together with its context. What it recognizes is unknown. The sample originates from a study of T cell responses to AZD1222 COVID-19 vaccine. The CDR3 is made up of 15 amino acids. V gave up 1 base and J gave up 1 base; unmatched junction bases: 5. Germline CDR1 reads SGHNT; CDR2 reads YYREEE (reference sequence). Findings and limits, study-wide: In all cases, repertoires were sampled only after the peak T cell response. Possibly, clonal diversity was underestimated; donors were largely white British and included more females. Regions 160-218 and 743-854 held dominance among vaccine-associated CD4 TCRs, which spanned spike.

Profiling relied on immunoSEQ multiplex PCR, and the TCRdb table lists in-frame clones only, not all of them. The data hold 130,000 to 150,000 clones, with over 75% observed a single time. This TCR was recovered from an adult who received the MenACWY meningococcal vaccine as a control. The chain combines TRBV5-4 with TRBJ2-7, with 7 positions matching TRBD1. Sequencing was performed on peripheral blood, taken 28 days after the second dose of the MenACWY control vaccine. CDR3 DNA: TGTGCCAGCAGCTTGCAAGGGACAGTATCCTACGAGCAGTACTTC. It is translated as CASSLQGTVSYEQYF.